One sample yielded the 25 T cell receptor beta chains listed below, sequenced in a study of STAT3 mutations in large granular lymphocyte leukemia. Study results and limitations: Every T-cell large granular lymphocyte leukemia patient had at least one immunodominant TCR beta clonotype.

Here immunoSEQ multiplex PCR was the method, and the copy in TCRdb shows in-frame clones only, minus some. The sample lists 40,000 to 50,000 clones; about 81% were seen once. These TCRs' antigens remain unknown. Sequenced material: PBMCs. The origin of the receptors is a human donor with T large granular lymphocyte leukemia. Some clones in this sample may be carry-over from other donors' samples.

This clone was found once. The CDR3 protein is CASSRNQGSSGNTIYF. In DNA, the CDR3 is TGTGCCAGCAGCCGTAACCAGGGTTCCTCTGGAAACACCATATATTTT. The chain combines TRBV11-2 with TRBJ1-3, with D tentatively TRBD1 (5 bases). Trimming removed 5 bases from V and 0 bases from J, with 14 bases in between. CDR1 is SGHAT and CDR2 is FQNNGV in the germline V gene. CDR3 length equals 16 residues.

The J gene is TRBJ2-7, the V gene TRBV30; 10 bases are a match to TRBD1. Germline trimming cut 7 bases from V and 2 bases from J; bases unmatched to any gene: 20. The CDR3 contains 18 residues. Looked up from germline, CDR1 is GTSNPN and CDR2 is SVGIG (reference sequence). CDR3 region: CASTYWGQGKRGTYEQYF. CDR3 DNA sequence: TGTGCCTCCACTTACTGGGGACAGGGGAAAAGAGGGACCTACGAGCAGTACTTC.

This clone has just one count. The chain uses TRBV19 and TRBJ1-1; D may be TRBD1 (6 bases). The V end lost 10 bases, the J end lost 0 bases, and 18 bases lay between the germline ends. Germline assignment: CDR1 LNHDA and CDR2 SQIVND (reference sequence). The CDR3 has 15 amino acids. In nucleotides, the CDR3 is TGTGCCATTATCTGGGGGGCGGGGATGAACACTGAAGCTTTCTTT. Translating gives CAIIWGAGMNTEAFF. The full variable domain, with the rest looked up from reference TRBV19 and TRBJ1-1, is DGGITQSPKYLFRKEGQNVTLSCEQNLNHDAMYWYRQDPGQGLRLIYYSQIVNDFQKGDIAEGYSVSREKKESFPLTVTSAQKNPTAFYLCAIIWGAGMNTEAFFGQGTRLTVV.

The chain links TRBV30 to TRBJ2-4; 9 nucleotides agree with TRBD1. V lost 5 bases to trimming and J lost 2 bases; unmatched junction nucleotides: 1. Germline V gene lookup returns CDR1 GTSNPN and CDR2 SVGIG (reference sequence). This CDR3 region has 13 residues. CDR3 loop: CAWGTGPKNIQYF. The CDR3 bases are TGTGCCTGGGGGACAGGGCCCAAAAACATTCAGTACTTC.

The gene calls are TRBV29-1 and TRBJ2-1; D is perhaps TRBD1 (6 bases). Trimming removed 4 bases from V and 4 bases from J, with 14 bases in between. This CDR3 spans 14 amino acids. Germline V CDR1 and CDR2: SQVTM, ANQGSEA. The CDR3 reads CSVVIQGSYNEQFF. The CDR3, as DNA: TGCAGCGTTGTAATACAGGGATCTTACAATGAGCAGTTCTTC.

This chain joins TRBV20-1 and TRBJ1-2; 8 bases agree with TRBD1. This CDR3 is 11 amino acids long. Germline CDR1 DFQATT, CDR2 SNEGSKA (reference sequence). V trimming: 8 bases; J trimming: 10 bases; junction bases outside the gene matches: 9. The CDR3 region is CSFHLTGDYTF. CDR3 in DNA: TGCAGTTTTCATTTGACAGGGGACTACACCTTC.

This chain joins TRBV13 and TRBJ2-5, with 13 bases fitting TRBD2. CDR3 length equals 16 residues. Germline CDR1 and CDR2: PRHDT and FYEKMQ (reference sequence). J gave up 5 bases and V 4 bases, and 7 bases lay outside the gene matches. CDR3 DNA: TGTGCCAGCAGCTCAACTAGCGGGGGGGATGTGGAGACCCAGTACTTC. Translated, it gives CASSSTSGGDVETQYF.

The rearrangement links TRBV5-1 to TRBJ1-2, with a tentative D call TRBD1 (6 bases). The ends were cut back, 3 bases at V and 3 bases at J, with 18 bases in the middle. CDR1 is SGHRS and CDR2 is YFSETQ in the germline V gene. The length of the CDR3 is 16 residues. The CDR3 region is CASSSETGNYYYGYTF. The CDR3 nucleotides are TGCGCCAGCAGCTCCGAGACAGGAAACTACTACTATGGCTACACCTTC.

The CDR3 loop reads CAWSVPRGTEAFF. DNA for the CDR3: TGTGCCTGGAGTGTACCTCGGGGTACTGAAGCTTTCTTT. This sequence joins TRBV30 and TRBJ1-1; D ambiguous. The CDR3 totals 13 residues. CDR1 and CDR2 from the germline V gene are GTSNPN and SVGIG (reference sequence). V dropped 0 bases and J dropped 5 bases, with 10 bases sitting between them. Variable domain in full (rest from reference TRBV30 and TRBJ1-1): SQTIHQWPATLVQPVGSPLSLECTVEGTSNPNLYWYRQAAGRGLQLLFYSVGIGQISSEVPQNLSASRPQDRQFILSSKKLLLSDSGFYLCAWSVPRGTEAFFGQGTRLTVV.

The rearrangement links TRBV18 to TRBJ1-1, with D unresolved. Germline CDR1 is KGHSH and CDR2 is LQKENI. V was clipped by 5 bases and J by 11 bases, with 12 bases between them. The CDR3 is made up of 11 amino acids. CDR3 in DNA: TGTGCCAGCTCAGGGATGACCGATGCTTTCTTT. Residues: CASSGMTDAFF.

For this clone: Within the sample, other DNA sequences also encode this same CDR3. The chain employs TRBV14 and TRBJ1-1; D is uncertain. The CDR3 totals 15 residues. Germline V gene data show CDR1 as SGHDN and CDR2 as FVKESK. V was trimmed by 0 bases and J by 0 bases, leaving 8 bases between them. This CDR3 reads CASSQDLGMNTEAFF. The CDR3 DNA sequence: TGTGCCAGCAGCCAAGATCTGGGGATGAACACTGAAGCTTTCTTT. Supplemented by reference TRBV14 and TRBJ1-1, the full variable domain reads EAGVTQFPSHSVIEKGQTVTLRCDPISGHDNLYWYRRVMGKEIKFLLHFVKESKQDESGMPNNRFLAERTGGTYSTLKVQPAELEDSGVYFCASSQDLGMNTEAFFGQGTRLTVV.

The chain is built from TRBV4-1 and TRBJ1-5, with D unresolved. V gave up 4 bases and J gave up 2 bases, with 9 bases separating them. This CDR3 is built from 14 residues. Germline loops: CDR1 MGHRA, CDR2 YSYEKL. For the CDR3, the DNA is TGCGCCAGCAGCCCGTCCTGGGGCAATCAGCCCCAGCATTTT. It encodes CASSPSWGNQPQHF.

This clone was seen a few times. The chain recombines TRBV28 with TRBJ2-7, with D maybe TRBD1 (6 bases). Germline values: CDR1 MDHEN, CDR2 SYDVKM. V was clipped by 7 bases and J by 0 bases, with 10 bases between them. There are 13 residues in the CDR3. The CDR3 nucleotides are TGTGCCAGCACCGACAGGAACTCCTACGAGCAGTACTTC. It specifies CASTDRNSYEQYF.

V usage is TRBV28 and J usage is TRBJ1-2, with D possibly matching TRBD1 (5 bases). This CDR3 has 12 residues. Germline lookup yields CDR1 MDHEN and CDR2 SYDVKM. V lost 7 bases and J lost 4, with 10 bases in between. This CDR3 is CASTGTVYGYTF. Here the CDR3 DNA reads TGTGCCAGCACCGGGACGGTCTATGGCTACACCTTC.

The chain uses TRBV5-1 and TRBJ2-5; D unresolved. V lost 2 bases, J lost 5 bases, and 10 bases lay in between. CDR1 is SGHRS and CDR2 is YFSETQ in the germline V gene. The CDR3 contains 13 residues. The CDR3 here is CASSLDDWETQYF. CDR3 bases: TGCGCCAGCAGCTTAGATGATTGGGAGACCCAGTACTTC.

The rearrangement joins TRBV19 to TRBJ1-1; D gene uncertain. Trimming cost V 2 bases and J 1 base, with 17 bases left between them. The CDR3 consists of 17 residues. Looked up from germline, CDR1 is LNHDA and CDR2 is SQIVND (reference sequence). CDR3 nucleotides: TGTGCCAGTAGTATACCGCTTGGGAGAGACGGGAACACTGAAGCTTTCTTT. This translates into CASSIPLGRDGNTEAFF.

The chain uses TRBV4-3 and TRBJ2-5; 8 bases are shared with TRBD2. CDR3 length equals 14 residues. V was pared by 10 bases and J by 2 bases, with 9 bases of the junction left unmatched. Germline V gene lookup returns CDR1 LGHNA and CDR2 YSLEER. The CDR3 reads CATLPGLGQETQYF. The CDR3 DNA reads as TGCGCCACCCTTCCGGGACTAGGACAAGAGACCCAGTACTTC.

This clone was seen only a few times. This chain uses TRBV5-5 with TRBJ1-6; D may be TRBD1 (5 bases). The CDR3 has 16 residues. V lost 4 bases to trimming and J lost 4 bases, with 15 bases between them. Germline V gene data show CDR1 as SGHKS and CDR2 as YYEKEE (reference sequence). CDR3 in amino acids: CASSPGGGAYNSPLHF. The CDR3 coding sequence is TGTGCCAGCAGCCCGGGGGGTGGAGCTTATAATTCACCCCTCCACTTT.

CDR3 protein: CASSYGGEGNQPQHF. The CDR3 region has the DNA TGTGCCAGCAGTTACGGGGGCGAGGGCAATCAGCCCCAGCATTTT. This chain links TRBV6-5 with TRBJ1-5; a weak D match, TRBD1 (6 bases). Germline loops: CDR1 MNHEY, CDR2 SVGAGI. Deletions cut 2 bases from V and 2 bases from J, with 10 bases between. CDR3 length: 15 amino acids.

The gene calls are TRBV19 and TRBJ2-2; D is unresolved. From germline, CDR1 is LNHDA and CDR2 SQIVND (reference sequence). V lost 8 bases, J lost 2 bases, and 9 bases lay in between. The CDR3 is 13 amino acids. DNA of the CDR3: TGTGCCAGTGTCAACAGAAACACCGGGGAGCTGTTTTTT. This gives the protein CASVNRNTGELFF. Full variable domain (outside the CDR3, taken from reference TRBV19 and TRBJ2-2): DGGITQSPKYLFRKEGQNVTLSCEQNLNHDAMYWYRQDPGQGLRLIYYSQIVNDFQKGDIAEGYSVSREKKESFPLTVTSAQKNPTAFYLCASVNRNTGELFFGEGSRLTVL.

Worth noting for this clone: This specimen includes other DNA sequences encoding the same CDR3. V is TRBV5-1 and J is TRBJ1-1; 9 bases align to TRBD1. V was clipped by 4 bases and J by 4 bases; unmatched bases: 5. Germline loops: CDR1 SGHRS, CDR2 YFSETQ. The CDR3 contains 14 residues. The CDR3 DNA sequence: TGCGCCAGCAGCCCGGGACAGGGAGGCACTGAAGCTTTCTTT. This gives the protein CASSPGQGGTEAFF.

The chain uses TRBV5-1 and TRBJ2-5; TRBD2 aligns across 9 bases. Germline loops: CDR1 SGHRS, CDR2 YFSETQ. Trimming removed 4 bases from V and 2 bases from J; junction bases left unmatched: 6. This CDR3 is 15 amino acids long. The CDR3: CASSSSGGYQETQYF. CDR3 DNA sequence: TGCGCCAGCAGCAGTAGCGGGGGCTATCAAGAGACCCAGTACTTC.

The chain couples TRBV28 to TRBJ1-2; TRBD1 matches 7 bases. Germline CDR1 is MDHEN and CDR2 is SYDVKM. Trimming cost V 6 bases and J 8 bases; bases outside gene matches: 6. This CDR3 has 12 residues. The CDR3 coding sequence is TGTGCCAGCAGCCTGACAGGGACCGGCTACACCTTC. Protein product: CASSLTGTGYTF.

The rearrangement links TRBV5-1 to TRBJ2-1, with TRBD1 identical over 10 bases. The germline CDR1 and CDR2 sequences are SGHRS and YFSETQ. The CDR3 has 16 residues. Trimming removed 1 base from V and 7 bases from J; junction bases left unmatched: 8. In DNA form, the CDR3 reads TGCGCCAGCAGCTTGAAAATTGGGACAGGGGCAAATGAGCAGTTCTTC. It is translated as CASSLKIGTGANEQFF.

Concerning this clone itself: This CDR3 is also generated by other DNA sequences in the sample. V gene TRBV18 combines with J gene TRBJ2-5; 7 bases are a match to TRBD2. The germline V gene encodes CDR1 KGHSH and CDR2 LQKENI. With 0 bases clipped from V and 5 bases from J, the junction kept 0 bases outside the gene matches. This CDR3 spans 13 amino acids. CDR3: CASSPPGGETQYF. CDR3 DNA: TGTGCCAGCTCACCACCGGGGGGGGAGACCCAGTACTTC.